Listed below are T cell receptor beta chains from one sample, sequenced in a study of graft-versus-host responses after intestinal transplantation. TCRdb's copy holds only in-frame clones and misses some; the assay was immunoSEQ multiplex PCR. In the table there are some 24,000 clones, over 35% of which are singletons. This specimen consisted of alloreactive CD4+ T cells from a mixed lymphocyte reaction culture, obtained before intestinal transplant. The receptor set was obtained from a human patient who received an intestinal transplant. The CDR3 runs from the conserved cysteine through the conserved F or W. The D gene is left open where the match is weak. Clone size is stated in some rows and not others, as once, few, many or a class when expanded.

clone size	J gene	V gene	D gene	CDR3 protein	CDR3 DNA
.	TRBJ1-1	TRBV4-1	.	CASSRLDSPFLDTEAFF	TGCGCCAGCAGCCGGCTGGACAGCCCTTTTCTTGACACTGAAGCTTTCTTT
.	TRBJ1-5	TRBV7-2	.	CASSLVGGSNQPQHF	TGTGCCAGCAGCTTGGTAGGAGGTAGCAATCAGCCCCAGCATTTT
.	TRBJ1-6	TRBV4-3	.	CASSQDWRSPLHF	TGCGCCAGCAGCCAAGATTGGAGGTCACCCCTCCACTTT
.	TRBJ2-7	TRBV21-1	.	CANRLAGACEQYF	TGTGCCAACAGATTAGCGGGAGCCTGCGAGCAGTACTTC
.	TRBJ2-7	TRBV5-1	TRBD1	CASSLYPGQSYEQYF	TGCGCCAGCAGCTTATATCCGGGACAGTCCTACGAGCAGTACTTC
few	TRBJ2-7	TRBV30	.	CAWSRVYEQYF	TGTGCCTGGAGTCGGGTGTACGAGCAGTACTTC
.	TRBJ2-3	TRBV7-2	TRBD2	CASSSGTSGGVTDTQYF	TGTGCCAGCAGTTCGGGGACTAGCGGGGGGGTCACAGATACGCAGTATTTT
.	TRBJ2-1	TRBV7-6	.	CASSLYGGDYNEQFF	TGTGCCAGCAGCCTGTACGGAGGGGACTACAATGAGCAGTTCTTC
.	TRBJ1-2	TRBV6-6	.	CASSYSNGGGYTF	TGTGCCAGCAGTTACTCGAACGGCGGGGGCTACACCTTC
few	TRBJ2-3	TRBV7-9	TRBD2	CASSLEGRGADTQYF	TGTGCCAGCAGCTTAGAGGGGCGGGGGGCAGATACGCAGTATTTT
.	TRBJ1-2	TRBV29-1	.	CSVRVQGYYGYTF	TGCAGCGTTAGGGTTCAGGGGTACTATGGCTACACCTTC
.	TRBJ2-1	TRBV10-2	.	CACLPRGRNEQFF	TGCGCCTGCCTTCCCAGGGGTCGGAATGAGCAGTTCTTC
.	TRBJ1-5	TRBV7-2	.	CASSSHWDISNQPQHF	TGTGCCAGCAGCTCTCATTGGGACATCAGCAATCAGCCCCAGCATTTT
.	TRBJ1-2	TRBV9	TRBD1	CASGRTQGIYGYTF	TGTGCCAGCGGAAGGACACAGGGGATTTATGGCTACACCTTC
.	TRBJ2-7	TRBV5-1	TRBD2	CASRFLSGSGYEQYF	TGCGCCAGCAGATTTCTTAGCGGGAGCGGTTACGAGCAGTACTTC
.	TRBJ1-1	TRBV11-3	.	CASSLQAYWNTEAFF	TGTGCCAGCAGCTTACAGGCGTACTGGAACACTGAAGCTTTCTTT